This T cell receptor beta chain appears in the sequencing data of a study of cytomegalovirus exposure and HLA in healthy donors. As regards this clone: Its antigen is unknown.

The PCR had 60 Vbeta and 13 Jbeta primers. Clones were sequenced by immunoSEQ multiplex PCR, and TCRdb holds only the in-frame ones, with some missing. There are about 150,000 clones in the sample; approximately 61% occur only once, and 2.4% lies in the top ten. Overall study results and limits: Available immune exposure information covered CMV serostatus only. Previous analysis showed most TCR beta V segments were productive about 87% or about 30% of the time. Presence/absence analysis assumed near-uniform sequencing depth across donors.

The CDR3 has 12 amino acids. V lost 6 bases and J lost 5; bases outside the gene matches: 6. Germline CDR1 is SQVTM and CDR2 is ANQGSEA. This clonotype was sampled from a middle-aged woman in good health and CMV-seronegative. The V call is TRBV29-1, the J call TRBJ1-1; 7 positions match TRBD1. Sequencing was carried out using PBMCs. CDR3 nucleotide sequence: TGCAGCGTCTTGACAGGGAGGACTGAAGCTTTCTTT. It is translated as CSVLTGRTEAFF.